This T cell receptor beta chain comes out of a study of shared clonotypes between healthy human individuals. The CDR3 consists of 14 residues. The germline V gene encodes CDR1 MDHEN and CDR2 SYDVKM. J was trimmed by 5 bases and V by 2 bases; bases with no gene match: 4. TCRdb's table, derived via immunoSEQ multiplex PCR, lists solely in-frame clones and lacks some. Here the sample spans more than 850,000 clones, approximately 80% being singletons. This sequence joins TRBV28 and TRBJ1-1, with TRBD1 identical over 8 bases. Source material: memory CD4+ T cells from PBMCs. Subset described: CD45RA-negative fraction. The clonotype was recovered from a man aged 18 to 29 in good health. Some clones in this sample may be carry-over from other donors' samples. The CDR3 nucleotides are TGTGCCAGCAGTTTAGGACAGGGAAGGACTGAAGCTTTCTTT. Protein: CASSLGQGRTEAFF.